This TCR beta chain originates from a study of blood T cell repertoires in COVID-19. At the level of the study: Acute and convalescent COVID-19 samples came from the United States, Italy and Spain. PBMCs, B-cell-depleted T cells, or T cells were the source of the cDNA or gDNA that made up the material.

This CDR3 has 17 residues. CDR1 is MNHNY, CDR2 SVGAGI, per germline (reference sequence). V lost 5 bases, J lost 1 base, and 18 bases lay in between. Per the authors' pipeline: Amplified reference gene primers provided the basis for estimating nucleated cell counts. Sequencing was performed with immunoSEQ multiplex PCR; in TCRdb, only in-frame clones are kept and a portion is missing. That table supplies the V and J calls and clone size; D and trimming were determined from the DNA. Of around 200,000 clones in the sample, roughly nine tenths are singletons; the top ten hold roughly 20%. The chain recombines TRBV6-6 with TRBJ1-5; D is unclear. The TCR comes from a man in his 70s with active or convalescent COVID-19. Sequences were obtained from peripheral blood. The CDR3 coding sequence is TGTGCCAGCAGTCCCAAGACGACAAGGCGAAGCAATCAGCCCCAGCATTTT. Translated: CASSPKTTRRSNQPQHF.